This entry describes one TCR beta chain. What it binds is unknown. The same CDR3 is also encoded by other DNA sequences in this sample. The CDR3 extends over 12 amino acids. Deletions cut 7 bases from V and 2 bases from J, with 6 bases between. Germline V gene data show CDR1 as MDHEN and CDR2 as SYDVKM. This specimen belongs to a study of cytomegalovirus exposure and HLA in healthy donors. Study-wide context: Earlier work reported some 110 million unique TCR beta sequences from 150 million to 200 million T cells. Findings and limits, study-wide: CMV serostatus alone was available as immune exposure information. A few of the chains that were CMV-associated were confirmed in vitro to be specific for CMV antigens. Presence/absence analysis assumed near-uniform sequencing depth across donors.

The PCR used 60 Vbeta and 13 Jbeta primers. Produced via immunoSEQ multiplex PCR; TCRdb's table is partial and in-frame only. Here the sample spans over 150,000 clones, about four fifths being singletons. The V and J genes are TRBV28 and TRBJ1-3; D is unresolved. This receptor was taken from a girl aged 10-17 years in good health and CMV-seropositive. Source material: PBMCs. The CDR3 loop reads CASKTAGNTIYF. The CDR3 nucleotides read TGTGCCAGCAAAACAGCTGGAAACACCATATATTTT.